These T cell receptor beta chains were read from a single sample in a study of beta chain features in type 1 diabetes. Generated by immunoSEQ multiplex PCR, the TCRdb table keeps only in-frame clones and is missing some. The repertoire holds a few hundred thousand clones, with approximately 12% as singletons. Sequenced input: naive CD4+ T cells from blood. These receptor sequences come from a young woman with type 1 diabetes. Both conserved end residues are part of each CDR3. D genes are given only for firm matches. Rows may omit the clone size; those that give it use once, few, many or a size class.

cdr3_length j_call clone_size d_call v_call cdr3_aa cdr3_nt
17 TRBJ2-4 NA TRBD2 TRBV4-3 CASSQEPGGLAKNIQYF TGCGCCAGCAGCCAAGAGCCGGGGGGTTTAGCCAAAAACATTCAGTACTTC
15 TRBJ2-1 few TRBD2 TRBV28 CASSPGGSGRSEQFF TGTGCCAGCAGTCCCGGGGGTAGCGGGAGATCTGAGCAGTTCTTC
17 TRBJ2-1 few TRBD1 TRBV7-6 CASSDQSGQGVWNEQFF TGTGCCAGCAGCGATCAATCGGGACAGGGGGTGTGGAATGAGCAGTTCTTC
16 TRBJ2-7 NA TRBD2 TRBV5-1 CASSARTSGSLDEQYF TGCGCCAGCAGCGCCCGGACTAGCGGGAGCCTCGACGAGCAGTACTTC
13 TRBJ2-5 NA TRBD1 TRBV5-1 CASSLDRGETQYF TGCGCCAGCAGCTTGGACAGGGGCGAGACCCAGTACTTC
18 TRBJ1-4 few TRBD1 TRBV5-1 CASSGGQGLFGPNEKLFF TGCGCCAGCAGCGGGGGACAGGGTTTGTTCGGGCCAAATGAAAAACTGTTTTTT
12 TRBJ2-3 NA NA TRBV29-1 CSALLAEDTQYF TGCAGCGCCCTCTTGGCGGAGGATACGCAGTATTTT
13 TRBJ2-2 NA NA TRBV4-1 CASSSGYTGELFF TGCGCCAGCAGCTCAGGGTACACCGGGGAGCTGTTTTTT
13 TRBJ2-1 few TRBD1 TRBV19 CASTGDRYNEQFF TGTGCCAGTACCGGGGACAGGTACAATGAGCAGTTCTTC
17 TRBJ1-2 NA NA TRBV28 CASRIGSLNSRLYGYTF TGTGCCAGCAGAATCGGGTCACTAAATAGCCGGCTCTATGGCTACACCTTC
14 TRBJ2-2 NA TRBD2 TRBV5-4 CAILSGGEAGELFF TGTGCCATCCTCTCGGGGGGGGAAGCCGGGGAGCTGTTTTTT
16 TRBJ2-1 few TRBD2 TRBV4-2 CASSQDKVGGLNEQFF TGTGCCAGCAGCCAAGATAAGGTGGGAGGGCTCAATGAGCAGTTCTTC
10 TRBJ1-2 few NA TRBV20-1 CSAPQGSYTF TGCAGTGCCCCTCAGGGGAGCTACACCTTC
14 TRBJ1-2 NA TRBD1 TRBV6-5 CASSPHRGVYGYTF TGTGCCAGCAGTCCCCACAGGGGGGTCTATGGCTACACCTTC
14 TRBJ1-2 NA TRBD1 TRBV18 CASSPRGQGDGYTF TGTGCCAGCTCACCACGGGGACAGGGGGATGGCTACACCTTC
15 TRBJ2-1 NA TRBD2 TRBV18 CASSPGPSGYNEQFF TGTGCCAGCTCACCAGGCCCTAGCGGCTACAATGAGCAGTTCTTC
16 TRBJ2-2 few NA TRBV9 CASSVEGTYVREELFF TGTGCCAGCAGCGTAGAAGGGACTTATGTACGTGAGGAGCTGTTTTTT
14 TRBJ2-1 few TRBD2 TRBV29-1 CSVVGLAGGNEQFF TGCAGCGTTGTAGGACTAGCGGGAGGCAATGAGCAGTTCTTC
16 TRBJ2-7 NA TRBD1 TRBV6-1 CASSGLRDRGTYEQYF TGTGCCAGCAGTGGACTCCGGGACAGGGGAACCTACGAGCAGTACTTC
15 TRBJ2-3 NA NA TRBV5-1 CASSFTAASTDTQYF TGCGCCAGCAGCTTTACCGCGGCTAGCACAGATACGCAGTATTTT
16 TRBJ2-3 NA TRBD2 TRBV15 CATSRDPAGASDTQYF TGTGCCACCAGCAGAGATCCCGCGGGAGCGTCAGATACGCAGTATTTT
16 TRBJ2-3 few NA TRBV5-4 CASSLRQSGSTDTQYF TGTGCCAGCAGCCTGCGACAGTCCGGGAGCACAGATACGCAGTATTTT
15 TRBJ1-5 few TRBD1 TRBV2 CASTYGQGGRQPQHF TGTGCCAGCACCTACGGACAGGGCGGTCGTCAGCCCCAGCATTTT
13 TRBJ2-1 few NA TRBV11-3 CASSTESYNEQFF TGTGCCAGCAGCACAGAGAGTTACAATGAGCAGTTCTTC
17 TRBJ2-1 NA TRBD2 TRBV11-3 CASSPGTSLKSYNEQFF TGTGCCAGCAGCCCCGGGACTAGCCTTAAATCCTACAATGAGCAGTTCTTC
14 TRBJ1-5 NA NA TRBV19 CATTGGTSNQPQHF TGTGCCACCACGGGGGGGACAAGCAATCAGCCCCAGCATTTT
17 TRBJ2-1 NA TRBD2 TRBV28 CASSFPLAGVFYNEQFF TGTGCCAGCAGTTTCCCTCTAGCGGGAGTATTCTACAATGAGCAGTTCTTC
13 TRBJ1-2 few NA TRBV7-9 CASSLGTDYGYTF TGTGCCAGCAGCTTAGGGACAGACTATGGCTACACCTTC
16 TRBJ2-1 NA NA TRBV27 CASSFVTQLPYNEQFF TGTGCCAGCAGTTTTGTTACCCAACTCCCCTACAATGAGCAGTTCTTC
13 TRBJ2-1 NA TRBD2 TRBV10-2 CASRLAGGDEQFF TGCGCCAGCAGGCTAGCGGGAGGCGATGAGCAGTTCTTC
15 TRBJ2-3 few TRBD2 TRBV7-9 CASSFLAGGADTQYF TGTGCCAGCAGCTTCCTAGCGGGAGGTGCAGATACGCAGTATTTT
13 TRBJ2-1 few NA TRBV18 CASSPSADNEQFF TGTGCCAGCTCACCTTCAGCGGACAATGAGCAGTTCTTC
14 TRBJ2-5 few TRBD2 TRBV6-6 CASRGTSGPRTQYF TGTGCCAGCAGGGGGACTAGCGGACCGCGGACCCAGTACTTC
12 TRBJ1-3 NA NA TRBV30 CASGGTGNTIYF TGTGCCTCCGGGGGTACTGGAAACACCATATATTTT
12 TRBJ2-1 few TRBD1 TRBV12-5 CASGSTGYEQFF TGTGCTAGTGGTTCGACAGGGTATGAGCAGTTCTTC
13 TRBJ2-3 NA TRBD1 TRBV30 CAWTRDRGDTQYF TGTGCCTGGACTAGAGACAGGGGAGATACGCAGTATTTT
16 TRBJ1-1 NA NA TRBV10-3 CAISEGKDGGNTEAFF TGTGCCATCAGTGAGGGTAAGGACGGAGGGAACACTGAAGCTTTCTTT
13 TRBJ1-1 NA NA TRBV28 CASSLSGNTEAFF TGTGCCAGCAGTTTAAGCGGGAACACTGAAGCTTTCTTT
16 TRBJ1-4 NA NA TRBV25-1 CASSDPPGAPNEKLFF TGTGCCAGCAGTGATCCGCCAGGGGCGCCCAATGAAAAACTGTTTTTT
14 TRBJ1-1 NA TRBD1 TRBV18 CASSPGQGATEAFF TGTGCCAGCTCACCAGGACAGGGAGCCACTGAAGCTTTCTTT
15 TRBJ2-6 NA NA TRBV7-9 CASSLWGPGANVLTF TGTGCCAGCAGCTTATGGGGGCCTGGGGCCAACGTCCTGACTTTC
16 TRBJ2-1 few TRBD2 TRBV4-3 CASSQEGVAGVDEQFF TGCGCCAGCAGCCAAGAGGGGGTAGCGGGAGTGGATGAGCAGTTCTTC
16 TRBJ2-7 few TRBD2 TRBV5-1 CASSLVPAGGSYEQYF TGCGCCAGCAGCTTGGTTCCAGCGGGAGGCTCCTACGAGCAGTACTTC
15 TRBJ1-2 NA TRBD1 TRBV4-3 CASSQAGGADYGYTF TGCGCCAGCAGCCAAGCAGGGGGCGCTGACTATGGCTACACCTTC
12 TRBJ2-1 few NA TRBV5-1 CASSLAYNEQFF TGCGCCAGCAGCTTGGCTTACAATGAGCAGTTCTTC
15 TRBJ1-5 NA NA TRBV28 CASVISGSRNQPQHF TGTGCCAGCGTAATTTCAGGGTCGCGAAATCAGCCCCAGCATTTT
20 TRBJ2-3 NA TRBD2 TRBV4-1 CASSQESRYRAGVATDTQYF TGCGCCAGCAGCCAAGAATCTCGATATCGAGCGGGAGTAGCCACAGATACGCAGTATTTT
14 TRBJ2-7 NA NA TRBV5-1 CASSSGEGYHEQYF TGCGCCAGCAGCTCAGGGGAGGGCTACCACGAGCAGTACTTC
17 TRBJ1-2 NA TRBD1 TRBV29-1 CSAAPGQAVGGFLGYTF TGCAGCGCCGCCCCGGGACAGGCCGTCGGTGGGTTTTTAGGCTACACCTTC
13 TRBJ1-1 NA NA TRBV29-1 CSVDRGGGTEAFF TGCAGCGTTGATCGGGGGGGAGGAACTGAAGCTTTCTTT
13 TRBJ1-1 NA NA TRBV7-9 CASSSQLNTEAFF TGTGCCAGCAGTTCACAGCTGAACACTGAAGCTTTCTTT
14 TRBJ2-1 NA NA TRBV25-1 CASSKTPLDNEQFF TGTGCCAGCTCCAAGACTCCCCTGGATAATGAGCAGTTCTTC
13 TRBJ2-5 few TRBD2 TRBV30 CAWMMGGQETQYF TGTGCCTGGATGATGGGAGGGCAAGAGACCCAGTACTTC
13 TRBJ2-5 few NA TRBV7-2 CASSLAIVETQYF TGTGCCAGCAGCTTGGCCATTGTGGAGACCCAGTACTTC